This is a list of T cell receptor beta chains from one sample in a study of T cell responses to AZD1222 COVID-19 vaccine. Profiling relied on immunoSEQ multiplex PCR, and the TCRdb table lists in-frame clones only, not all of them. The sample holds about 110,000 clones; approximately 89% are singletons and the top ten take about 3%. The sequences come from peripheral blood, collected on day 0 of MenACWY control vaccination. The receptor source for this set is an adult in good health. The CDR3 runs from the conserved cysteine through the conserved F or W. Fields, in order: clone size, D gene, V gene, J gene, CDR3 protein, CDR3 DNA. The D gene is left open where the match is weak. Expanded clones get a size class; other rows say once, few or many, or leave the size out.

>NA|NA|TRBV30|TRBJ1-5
CAWSRSTGLSNQPQHF
TGTGCCTGGAGCCGTTCTACGGGGCTAAGCAATCAGCCCCAGCATTTT
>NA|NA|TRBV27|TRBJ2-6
CASSLMGLPSGANVLTF
TGTGCCAGCAGTTTAATGGGGCTCCCCTCTGGGGCCAACGTCCTGACTTTC
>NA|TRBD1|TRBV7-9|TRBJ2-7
CASSGDRVYEQYF
TGTGCCAGCAGCGGGGACAGGGTCTACGAGCAGTACTTC
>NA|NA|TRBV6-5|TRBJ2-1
CASSYNYNEQFF
TGTGCCAGCAGTTACAACTACAATGAGCAGTTCTTC
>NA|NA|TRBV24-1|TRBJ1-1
CATEGGTEAFF
TGTGCCACGGAGGGGGGCACTGAAGCTTTCTTT
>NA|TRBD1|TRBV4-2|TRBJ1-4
CASSQGGQGAFVGNEKLFF
TGTGCCAGCAGCCAAGGGGGACAGGGGGCTTTTGTCGGTAATGAAAAACTGTTTTTT
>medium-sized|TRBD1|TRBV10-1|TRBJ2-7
CASSDGGPGQGAREQYF
TGCGCCAGCAGTGATGGGGGTCCGGGACAGGGGGCTCGGGAGCAGTACTTC
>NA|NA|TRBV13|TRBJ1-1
CASSLGRLTNTEAFF
TGTGCCAGCAGCTTAGGCCGACTGACGAACACTGAAGCTTTCTTT
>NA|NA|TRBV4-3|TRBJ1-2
CASSQEGYEGSRGYTF
TGCGCCAGCAGCCAAGAAGGGTATGAGGGGTCGCGAGGCTACACCTTC
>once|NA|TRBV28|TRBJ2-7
CASSLVQDYEQYF
TGTGCCAGCAGTTTAGTACAGGACTACGAGCAGTACTTC